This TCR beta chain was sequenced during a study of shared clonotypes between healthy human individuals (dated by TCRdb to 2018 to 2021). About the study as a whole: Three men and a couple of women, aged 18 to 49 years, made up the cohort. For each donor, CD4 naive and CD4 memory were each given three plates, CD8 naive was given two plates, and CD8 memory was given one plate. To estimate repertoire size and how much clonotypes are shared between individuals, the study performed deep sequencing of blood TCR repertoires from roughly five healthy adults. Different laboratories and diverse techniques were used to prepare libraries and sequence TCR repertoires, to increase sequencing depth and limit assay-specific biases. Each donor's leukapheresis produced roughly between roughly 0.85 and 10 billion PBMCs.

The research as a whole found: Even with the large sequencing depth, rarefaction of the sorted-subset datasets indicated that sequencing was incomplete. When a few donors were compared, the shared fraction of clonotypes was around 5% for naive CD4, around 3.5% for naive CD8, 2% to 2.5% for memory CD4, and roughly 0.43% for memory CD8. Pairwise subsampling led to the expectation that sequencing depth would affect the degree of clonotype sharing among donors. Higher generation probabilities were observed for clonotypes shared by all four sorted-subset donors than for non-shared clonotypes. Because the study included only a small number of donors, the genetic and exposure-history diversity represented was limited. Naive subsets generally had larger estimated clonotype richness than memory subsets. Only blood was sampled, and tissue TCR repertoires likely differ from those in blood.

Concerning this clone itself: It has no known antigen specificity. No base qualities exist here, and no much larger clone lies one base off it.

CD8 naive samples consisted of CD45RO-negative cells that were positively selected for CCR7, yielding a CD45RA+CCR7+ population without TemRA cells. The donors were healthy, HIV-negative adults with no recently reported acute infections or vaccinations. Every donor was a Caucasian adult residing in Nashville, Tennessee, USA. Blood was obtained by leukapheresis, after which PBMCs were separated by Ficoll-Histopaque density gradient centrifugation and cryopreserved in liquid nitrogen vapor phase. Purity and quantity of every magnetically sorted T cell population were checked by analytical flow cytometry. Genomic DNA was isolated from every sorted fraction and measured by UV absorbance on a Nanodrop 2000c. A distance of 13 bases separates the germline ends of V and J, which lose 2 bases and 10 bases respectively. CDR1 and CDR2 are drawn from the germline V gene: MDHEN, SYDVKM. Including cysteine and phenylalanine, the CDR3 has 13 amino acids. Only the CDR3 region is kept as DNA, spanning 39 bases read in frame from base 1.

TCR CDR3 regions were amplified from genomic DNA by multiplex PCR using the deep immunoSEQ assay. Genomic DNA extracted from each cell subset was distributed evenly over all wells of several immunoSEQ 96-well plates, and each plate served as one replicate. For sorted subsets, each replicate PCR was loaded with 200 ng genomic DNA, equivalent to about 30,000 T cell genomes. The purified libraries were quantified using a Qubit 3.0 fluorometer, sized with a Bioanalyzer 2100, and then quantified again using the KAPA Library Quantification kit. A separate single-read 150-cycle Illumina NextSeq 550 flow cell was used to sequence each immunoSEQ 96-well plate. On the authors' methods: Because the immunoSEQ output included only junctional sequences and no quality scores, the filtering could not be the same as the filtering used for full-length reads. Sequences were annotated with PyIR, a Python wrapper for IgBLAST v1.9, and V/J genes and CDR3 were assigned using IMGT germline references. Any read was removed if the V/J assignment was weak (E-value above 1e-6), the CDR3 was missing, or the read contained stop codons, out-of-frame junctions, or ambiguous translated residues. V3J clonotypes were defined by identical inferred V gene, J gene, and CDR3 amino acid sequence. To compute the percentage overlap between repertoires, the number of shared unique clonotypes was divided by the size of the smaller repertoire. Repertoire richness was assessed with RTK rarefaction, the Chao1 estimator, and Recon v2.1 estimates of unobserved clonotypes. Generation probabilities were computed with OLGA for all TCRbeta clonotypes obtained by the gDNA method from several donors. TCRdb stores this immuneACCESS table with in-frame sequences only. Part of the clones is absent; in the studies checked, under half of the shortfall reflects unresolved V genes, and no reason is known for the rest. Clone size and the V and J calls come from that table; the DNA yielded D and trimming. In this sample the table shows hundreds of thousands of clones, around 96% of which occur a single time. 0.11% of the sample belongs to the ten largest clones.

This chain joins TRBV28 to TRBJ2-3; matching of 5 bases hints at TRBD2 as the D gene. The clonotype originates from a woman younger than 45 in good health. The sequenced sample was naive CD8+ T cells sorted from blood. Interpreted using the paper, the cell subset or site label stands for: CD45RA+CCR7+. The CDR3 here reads CASSLGGYPAQYF. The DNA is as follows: TGTGCCAGCAGTTTAGGAGGTTACCCGGCGCAGTATTTT.